This T cell receptor (beta chain) was sequenced for a study of cytomegalovirus exposure and HLA in healthy donors. Study outcomes and limitations: An analysis that came later showed most CMV-associated TCR beta chains appearing HLA-restricted.

On this clone: What it recognizes is unknown.

The ends lost 0 bases at V and 2 bases at J; junction bases unmatched: 5. Germline V CDR1 and CDR2: SGHDT, YYEEEE. This CDR3 contains 15 residues. PCR used 60 Vbeta primers and 13 Jbeta primers. The protocol was immunoSEQ multiplex PCR, while the TCRdb copy is restricted to in-frame clones and leaves out a portion. The sample lists 60,000 to 75,000 clones; around 87% were seen once. The TCR was taken from a woman aged 25 to 39 in good health and CMV-seropositive. The rearrangement joins TRBV5-6 to TRBJ2-7; TRBD2 matches at 7 bases. The sequencing sample was made of PBMCs. The CDR3 DNA is TGTGCCAGCAGCTTGGCGGCTAGCGGAACCTACGAGCAGTACTTC. Its protein is CASSLAASGTYEQYF.